The 19 T cell receptor beta chains below come from one sample, sequenced in a study of T cell changes during pregnancy in multiple sclerosis. Profiled with immunoSEQ multiplex PCR; TCRdb holds only in-frame clones, not every one. The sample carries over 50,000 clones, about 86% recorded once. Sequencing was performed on peripheral blood from another person, used as feeder cells. The receptor set was obtained from a human donor whose cells served as feeder cells for cultures in a pregnancy study.

The chain is built from TRBV7-2 and TRBJ2-5; 7 positions match TRBD2. V trimming: 2 bases; J trimming: 9 bases; junction bases outside the gene matches: 9. Germline V gene sequence: CDR1 SGHTA, CDR2 FQGNSA. The CDR3 has 14 amino acids. Written as DNA, the CDR3 is TGTGCCAGCAGCTTAACAGGAGCGGGATTCGCCCAGTACTTC. This codes for CASSLTGAGFAQYF.

The table lists this clone with a few counts. The gene calls are TRBV2 and TRBJ2-1; D is ambiguous. V lost 4 bases and J lost 7, with 11 bases in between. CDR1 and CDR2 from the germline V gene are SNHLY and FYNNEI. The CDR3 contains 13 residues. CDR3 protein: CASSVSGQNEQFF. CDR3 DNA: TGTGCCAGCAGTGTGTCCGGCCAAAATGAGCAGTTCTTC.

The J gene is TRBJ2-3, the V gene TRBV7-9; 9 nucleotides match TRBD2. This CDR3 has 15 amino acids. Germline V gene sequence: CDR1 SEHNR, CDR2 FQNEAQ (reference sequence). Germline trimming cut 4 bases from V and 4 bases from J; bases unmatched to any gene: 6. The CDR3 coding sequence is TGTGCCAGCAGCTCCGGGACTAGCCTGGCAGATACGCAGTATTTT. This translates into CASSSGTSLADTQYF.

The V gene is TRBV6-1, the J gene TRBJ1-4; 8 bases agree with TRBD1. J gave up 7 bases and V 5 bases, and 6 bases lay outside the gene matches. CDR1 is MNHNS and CDR2 is SASEGT in the germline V gene. This CDR3 region has 14 residues. The DNA for the CDR3 is TGTGCCAGCAGTCCCGACAGGGGAAGTGAAAAACTGTTTTTT. It specifies CASSPDRGSEKLFF.

This clone was counted a few times. V and J are TRBV27 and TRBJ2-1; D ambiguous. V was pared by 5 bases and J by 0 bases, with 2 bases between. The CDR3 covers 12 residues. Germline V CDR1 and CDR2: MNHEY, SMNVEV (reference sequence). The DNA for the CDR3 is TGTGCCAGCAGTGCCTCCTACAATGAGCAGTTCTTC. Protein sequence: CASSASYNEQFF.

J is TRBJ1-3 and V is TRBV5-1; no firm D call. Looked up from germline, CDR1 is SGHRS and CDR2 is YFSETQ. The length of the CDR3 is 15 residues. Trimming shortened V by 2 bases and J by 0 bases, and 9 bases separated the two germline ends. The CDR3 region is CASSLPQSSGNTIYF. Written as DNA, the CDR3 is TGCGCCAGCAGCTTACCACAGAGCTCTGGAAACACCATATATTTT.

The chain combines TRBV7-8 with TRBJ1-1, with D perhaps matching TRBD1 (5 bases). In germline, CDR1 is SGHVS, CDR2 FQNEAQ. Deletions cut 3 bases from V and 3 bases from J, with 11 bases between. The CDR3 totals 14 residues. The CDR3 DNA reads TGTGCCAGCAGCTTCCAGGGTGGCGACACTGAAGCTTTCTTT. Translating gives CASSFQGGDTEAFF.

The chain links TRBV6-1 to TRBJ2-3; 12 nucleotides line up with TRBD2. Germline CDR1 and CDR2: MNHNS and SASEGT. V lost 8 bases and J lost 6; bases outside the gene matches: 9. This CDR3 contains 15 residues. In DNA form, the CDR3 reads TGTGCCAGCTTCAGACTAGCGGGAGTCAGTGATACGCAGTATTTT. This sequence encodes CASFRLAGVSDTQYF.

The chain has TRBV7-3 and TRBJ1-5; TRBD1 aligns across 8 bases. The J segment lost 1 base and the V segment lost 5 bases, leaving 4 bases of the junction unmatched. CDR1 and CDR2 from the germline V gene are SGHTA and FQGTGA. The CDR3 is 15 amino acids. Written as DNA, the CDR3 is TGTGCCAGCAGCGCAGGGGGCGGGAGCAATCAGCCCCAGCATTTT. Translating gives CASSAGGGSNQPQHF.

The chain employs TRBV2 and TRBJ1-5, with 10 positions matching TRBD1. There are 15 residues in the CDR3. Germline V CDR1 and CDR2: SNHLY, FYNNEI. V shed 4 bases and J 3 bases; nucleotides not matched to a gene: 3. The CDR3 loop reads CASSGGQGNNQPQHF. DNA of the CDR3: TGTGCCAGCAGTGGGGGACAGGGGAACAATCAGCCCCAGCATTTT.

A single count supports this clone. V is TRBV28 and J is TRBJ1-5; TRBD1 might be the D (5 bases). Trimming shortened V by 4 bases and J by 8 bases, and 15 bases separated the two germline ends. Germline CDR1 reads MDHEN; CDR2 reads SYDVKM. The CDR3 loop spans 14 amino acids. The CDR3 here is CASSSIQGVEPQHF. The CDR3, as DNA: TGTGCCAGCAGTTCGATCCAGGGAGTTGAGCCCCAGCATTTT.

The rearrangement uses TRBV29-1 and TRBJ2-3; TRBD1 matches 8 bases. V dropped 5 bases and J dropped 2; count of bases not matched to a gene: 6. Germline values: CDR1 SQVTM, CDR2 ANQGSEA. This CDR3 comprises 14 residues. The CDR3 loop reads CSVQGADNTDTQYF. DNA for the CDR3: TGCAGCGTTCAGGGGGCAGATAACACAGATACGCAGTATTTT.

The chain recombines TRBV4-1 with TRBJ2-1; 8 nucleotides match TRBD1. The CDR3 loop spans 19 amino acids. The V and J ends lost 3 bases and 3 bases, in that order; junction bases with no gene match: 16. The germline V gene encodes CDR1 MGHRA and CDR2 YSYEKL. This chain's CDR3 is CASSHPLTPQGEYYNEQFF. The CDR3 DNA reads TGCGCCAGCAGCCACCCCCTTACCCCACAGGGGGAATACTACAATGAGCAGTTCTTC.

The chain has TRBV5-1 and TRBJ2-7; weak D call: TRBD1 (6 bases). The CDR3 is 16 residues long. The germline gives CDR1 SGHRS, CDR2 YFSETQ. V lost 4 bases and J 3 bases, leaving 20 bases between the germline ends. This CDR3 is CASSTLPGTSFYEQYF. The DNA for the CDR3 is TGCGCCAGCAGCACTCTTCCCGGGACAAGCTTCTACGAGCAGTACTTC.

The chain employs TRBV6-6 and TRBJ2-7, with 10 bases aligning to TRBD2. Trimming at V came to 5 bases and at J to 6 bases, leaving 7 bases not matched to a gene. The CDR3 spans 14 residues. CDR1 MNHNY and CDR2 SVGAGI come from the germline V gene (reference sequence). CDR3 amino acids: CASSGLAEAGEQYF. CDR3 DNA: TGTGCCAGCAGTGGACTAGCGGAAGCCGGCGAGCAGTACTTC.

V and J are TRBV30 and TRBJ1-5; maybe TRBD1 (6 bases). Germline assignment: CDR1 GTSNPN and CDR2 SVGIG (reference sequence). V was shortened by 3 bases and J by 1 base, with 19 bases between the two germline ends. The CDR3 contains 17 residues. CDR3 residues: CAWSQTDSSLSNQPQHF. The CDR3 DNA is TGTGCCTGGAGCCAAACGGACAGTAGCTTAAGCAATCAGCCCCAGCATTTT.

The chain carries TRBV5-1 and TRBJ2-5; D not certain. The germline V and J ends were trimmed by 0 bases and 2 bases, with 11 bases remaining between them. Germline V gives CDR1 SGHRS, CDR2 YFSETQ. The length of the CDR3 is 15 residues. The CDR3 DNA is TGCGCCAGCAGCTTGGCGGGTTTAGGGCAAGAGACCCAGTACTTC. It is translated as CASSLAGLGQETQYF.

This clone was seen a single time. V gene TRBV7-9 combines with J gene TRBJ2-5; D call uncertain. The CDR3 is 15 amino acids. With 1 base removed from V and 1 base from J, the gap between germline ends came to 10 bases. Germline CDR1 is SEHNR and CDR2 is FQNEAQ (reference sequence). CDR3 region: CASSLVARSQETQYF. The CDR3 DNA sequence: TGTGCCAGCAGCTTAGTCGCCAGGTCCCAAGAGACCCAGTACTTC. Based on the CDR3 plus reference TRBV7-9 and TRBJ2-5, the full variable domain is DTGVSQNPRHKITKRGQNVTFRCDPISEHNRLYWYRQTLGQGPEFLTYFQNEAQLEKSRLLSDRFSAERPKGSFSTLEIQRTEQGDSAMYLCASSLVARSQETQYFGPGTRLLVL.

The gene calls are TRBV11-2 and TRBJ1-1; D gene ambiguous. There are 16 residues in the CDR3. V lost 0 bases, J lost 3 bases, and 14 bases lay in between. Germline CDR1 reads SGHAT; CDR2 reads FQNNGV. CDR3 nucleotide sequence: TGTGCCAGCAGCTTAGACGGGGTCCTCCCGGACACTGAAGCTTTCTTT. Protein product: CASSLDGVLPDTEAFF.